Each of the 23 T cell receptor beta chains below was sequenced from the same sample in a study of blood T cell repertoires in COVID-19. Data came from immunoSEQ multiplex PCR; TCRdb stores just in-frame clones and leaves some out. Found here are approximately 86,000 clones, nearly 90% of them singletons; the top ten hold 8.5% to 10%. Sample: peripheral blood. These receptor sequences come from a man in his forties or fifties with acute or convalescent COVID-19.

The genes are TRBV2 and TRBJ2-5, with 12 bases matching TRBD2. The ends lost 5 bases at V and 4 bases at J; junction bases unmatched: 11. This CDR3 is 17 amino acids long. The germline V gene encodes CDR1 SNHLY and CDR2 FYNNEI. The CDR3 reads CASSKLAGGSRGETQYF. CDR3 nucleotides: TGTGCCAGCAGTAAACTAGCGGGGGGATCCCGGGGAGAGACCCAGTACTTC.

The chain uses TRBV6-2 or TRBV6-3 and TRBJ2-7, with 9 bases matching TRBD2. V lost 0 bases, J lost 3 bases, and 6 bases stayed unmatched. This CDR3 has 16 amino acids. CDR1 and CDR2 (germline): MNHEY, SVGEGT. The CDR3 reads CASSYSPAGGLYEQYF. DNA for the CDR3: TGTGCCAGCAGTTACTCTCCAGCGGGGGGCCTCTACGAGCAGTACTTC.

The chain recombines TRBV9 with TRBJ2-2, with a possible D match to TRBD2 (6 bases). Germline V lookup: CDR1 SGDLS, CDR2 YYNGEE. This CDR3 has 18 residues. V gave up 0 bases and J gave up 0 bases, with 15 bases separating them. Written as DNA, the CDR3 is TGTGCCAGCAGCGTAGTTTCCGGGGGACCTACGAACACCGGGGAGCTGTTTTTT. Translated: CASSVVSGGPTNTGELFF.

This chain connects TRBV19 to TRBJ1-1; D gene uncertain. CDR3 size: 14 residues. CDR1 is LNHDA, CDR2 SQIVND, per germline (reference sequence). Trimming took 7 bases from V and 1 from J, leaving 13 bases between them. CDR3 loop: CASTLDTTNTEAFF. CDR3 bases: TGTGCCAGTACTCTAGACACAACGAACACTGAAGCTTTCTTT.

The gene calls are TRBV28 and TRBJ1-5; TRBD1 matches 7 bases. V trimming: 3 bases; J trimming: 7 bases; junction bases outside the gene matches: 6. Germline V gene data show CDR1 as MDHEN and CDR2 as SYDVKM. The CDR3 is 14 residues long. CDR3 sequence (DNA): TGTGCCAGCAGTTTTAGGGGGCTGGGCCAGCCCCAGCATTTT. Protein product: CASSFRGLGQPQHF.

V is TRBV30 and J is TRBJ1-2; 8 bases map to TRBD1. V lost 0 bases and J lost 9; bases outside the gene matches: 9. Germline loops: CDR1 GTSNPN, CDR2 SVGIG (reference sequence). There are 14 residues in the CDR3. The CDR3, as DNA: TGTGCCTGGAGTGTAACAGGGGGGGAGAGAAGCTACACCTTC. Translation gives CAWSVTGGERSYTF.

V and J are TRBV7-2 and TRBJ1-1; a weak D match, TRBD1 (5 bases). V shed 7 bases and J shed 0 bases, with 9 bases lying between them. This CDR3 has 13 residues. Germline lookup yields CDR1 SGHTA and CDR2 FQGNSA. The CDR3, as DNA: TGTGCCAGCACCAGACAGCTGAACACTGAAGCTTTCTTT. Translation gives CASTRQLNTEAFF.

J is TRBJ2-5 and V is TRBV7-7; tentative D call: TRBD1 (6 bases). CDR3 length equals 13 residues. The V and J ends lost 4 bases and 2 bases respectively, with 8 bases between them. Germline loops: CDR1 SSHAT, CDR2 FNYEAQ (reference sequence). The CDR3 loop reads CASSSGQQETQYF. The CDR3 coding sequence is TGTGCCAGCAGCTCTGGACAGCAAGAGACCCAGTACTTC.

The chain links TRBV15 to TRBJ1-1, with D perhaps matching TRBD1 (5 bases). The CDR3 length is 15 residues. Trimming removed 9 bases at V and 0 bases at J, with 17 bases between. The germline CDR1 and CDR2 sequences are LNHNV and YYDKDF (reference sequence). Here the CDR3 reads CATRQTGRLNTEAFF. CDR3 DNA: TGTGCCACGCGACAGACGGGCAGGCTGAACACTGAAGCTTTCTTT.

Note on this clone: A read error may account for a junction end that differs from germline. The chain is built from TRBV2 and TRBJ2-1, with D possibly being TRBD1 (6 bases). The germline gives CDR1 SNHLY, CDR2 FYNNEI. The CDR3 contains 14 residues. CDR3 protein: CASREDRPYNEQFF. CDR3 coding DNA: TGTGCCAGCAGGGAAGACAGGCCATACAATGAGCAGTTCTTC. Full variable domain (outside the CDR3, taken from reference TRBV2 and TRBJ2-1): EPEVTQTPSHQVTQMGQEVILRCVPISNHLYFYWYRQILGQKVEFLVSFYNNEISEKSEIFDDQFSVERPDGSNFTLKIRSTKLEDSAMYFCASREDRPYNEQFFGPGTRLTVL.

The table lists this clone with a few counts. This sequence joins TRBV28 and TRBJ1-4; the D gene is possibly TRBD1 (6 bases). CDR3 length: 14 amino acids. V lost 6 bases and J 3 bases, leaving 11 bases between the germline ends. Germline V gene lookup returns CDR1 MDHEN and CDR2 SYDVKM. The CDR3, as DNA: TGTGCCAGCAGGGTAGGGGGGGCTAATGAAAAACTGTTTTTT. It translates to CASRVGGANEKLFF.

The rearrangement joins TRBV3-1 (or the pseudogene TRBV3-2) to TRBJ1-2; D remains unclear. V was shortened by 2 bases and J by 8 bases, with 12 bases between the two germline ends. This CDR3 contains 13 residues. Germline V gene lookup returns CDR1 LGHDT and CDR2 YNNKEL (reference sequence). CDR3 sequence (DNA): TGTGCCAGCAGCCAATCCTCGGGAGGCGGCTACACCTTC. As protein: CASSQSSGGGYTF.

The CDR3 coding sequence is TGTGCCAGCAGTTCCCTCAGCTCTGGAAACACCATATATTTT. This encodes CASSSLSSGNTIYF. The chain carries TRBV28 and TRBJ1-3; D gene ambiguous. V dropped 4 bases and J dropped 0 bases, with 7 bases sitting between them. Per the germline V gene, CDR1 is MDHEN and CDR2 is SYDVKM. The CDR3 extends over 14 amino acids.

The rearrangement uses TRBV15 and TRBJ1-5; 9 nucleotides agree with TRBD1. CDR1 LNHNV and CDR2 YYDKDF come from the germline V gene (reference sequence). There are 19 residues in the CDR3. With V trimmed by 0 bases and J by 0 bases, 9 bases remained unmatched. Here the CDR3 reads CATSRDTDRGQYSNQPQHF. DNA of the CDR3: TGTGCCACCAGCAGAGATACGGACAGGGGACAATATAGCAATCAGCCCCAGCATTTT.

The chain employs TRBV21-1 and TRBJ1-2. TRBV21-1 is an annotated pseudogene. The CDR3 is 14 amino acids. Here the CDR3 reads CASSYASEGYGYTF. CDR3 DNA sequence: TGTGCCAGCTCCTACGCCTCGGAGGGCTATGGCTACACCTTC.

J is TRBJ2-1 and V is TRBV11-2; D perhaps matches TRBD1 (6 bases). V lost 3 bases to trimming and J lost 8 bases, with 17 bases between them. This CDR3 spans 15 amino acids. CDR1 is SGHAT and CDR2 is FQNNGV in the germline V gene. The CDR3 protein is CASSFHRAFIDEQFF. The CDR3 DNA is TGTGCCAGCAGCTTCCACAGGGCTTTTATTGATGAGCAGTTCTTC.

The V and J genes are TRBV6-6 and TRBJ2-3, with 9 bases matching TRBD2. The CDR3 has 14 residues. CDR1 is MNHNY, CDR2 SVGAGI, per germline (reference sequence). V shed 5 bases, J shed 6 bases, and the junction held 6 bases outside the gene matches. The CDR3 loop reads CASSRGLAGDTQYF. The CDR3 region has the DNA TGTGCCAGCAGTAGGGGACTAGCTGGGGATACGCAGTATTTT.

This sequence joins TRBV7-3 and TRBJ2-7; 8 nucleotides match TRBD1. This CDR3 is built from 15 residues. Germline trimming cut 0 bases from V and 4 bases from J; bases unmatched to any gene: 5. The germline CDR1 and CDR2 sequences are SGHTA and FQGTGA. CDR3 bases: TGTGCCAGCAGCTTAACTTCCGGACAGGGATACGAGCAGTACTTC. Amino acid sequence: CASSLTSGQGYEQYF.

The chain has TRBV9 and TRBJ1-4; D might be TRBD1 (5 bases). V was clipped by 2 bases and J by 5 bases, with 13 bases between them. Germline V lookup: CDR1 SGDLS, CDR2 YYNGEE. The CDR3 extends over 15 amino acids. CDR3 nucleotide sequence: TGTGCCAGCAGCGTTGGGGGGAATAGGAATGAAAAACTGTTTTTT. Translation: CASSVGGNRNEKLFF.

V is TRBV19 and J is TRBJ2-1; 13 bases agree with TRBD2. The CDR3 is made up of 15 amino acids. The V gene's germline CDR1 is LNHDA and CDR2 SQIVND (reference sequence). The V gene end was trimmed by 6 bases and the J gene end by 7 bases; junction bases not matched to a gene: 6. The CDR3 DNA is TGTGCCAGTAGACCTACTAGCGGGGGGGCTAATGAGCAGTTCTTC. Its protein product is CASRPTSGGANEQFF.

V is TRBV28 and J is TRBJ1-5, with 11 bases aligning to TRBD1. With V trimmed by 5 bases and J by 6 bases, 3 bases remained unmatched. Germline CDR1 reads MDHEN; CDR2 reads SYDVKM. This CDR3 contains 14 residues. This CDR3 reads CASSGGQGAQPQHF. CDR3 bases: TGTGCCAGCAGTGGCGGACAGGGGGCTCAGCCCCAGCATTTT.

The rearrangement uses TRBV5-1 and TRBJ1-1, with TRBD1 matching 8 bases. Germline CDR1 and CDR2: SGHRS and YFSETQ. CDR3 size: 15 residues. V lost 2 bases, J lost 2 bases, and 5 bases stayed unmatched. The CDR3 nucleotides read TGCGCCAGCAGCTTCTCCACAGGGGGAAACACTGAAGCTTTCTTT. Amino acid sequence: CASSFSTGGNTEAFF.

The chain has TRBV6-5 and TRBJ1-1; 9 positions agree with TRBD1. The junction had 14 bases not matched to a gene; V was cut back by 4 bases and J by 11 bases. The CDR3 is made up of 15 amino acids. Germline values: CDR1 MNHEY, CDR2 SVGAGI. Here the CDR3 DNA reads TGTGCCAGCAGTTCCCTTTCGATGAGGACAGGGGCGGCTTTCTTT. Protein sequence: CASSSLSMRTGAAFF.